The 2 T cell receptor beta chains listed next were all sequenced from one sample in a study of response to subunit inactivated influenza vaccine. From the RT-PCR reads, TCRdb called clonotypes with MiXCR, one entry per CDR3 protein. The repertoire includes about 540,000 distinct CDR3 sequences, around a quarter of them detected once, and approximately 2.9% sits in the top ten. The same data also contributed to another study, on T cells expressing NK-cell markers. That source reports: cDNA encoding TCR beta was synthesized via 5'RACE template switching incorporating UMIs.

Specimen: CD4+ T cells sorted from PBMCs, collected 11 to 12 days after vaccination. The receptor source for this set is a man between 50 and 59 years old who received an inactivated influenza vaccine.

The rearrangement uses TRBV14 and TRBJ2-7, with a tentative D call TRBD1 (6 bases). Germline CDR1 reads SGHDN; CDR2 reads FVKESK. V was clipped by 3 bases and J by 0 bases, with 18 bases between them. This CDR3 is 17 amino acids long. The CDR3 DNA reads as TGTGCCAGCAGCCAGTCCCGGGACATCAGAAGCTCCTACGAGCAGTACTTC. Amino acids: CASSQSRDIRSSYEQYF. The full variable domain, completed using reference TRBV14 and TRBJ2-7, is EAGVTQFPSHSVIEKGQTVTLRCDPISGHDNLYWYRRVMGKEIKFLLHFVKESKQDESGMPNNRFLAERTGGTYSTLKVQPAELEDSGVYFCASSQSRDIRSSYEQYFGPGTRLTVT.

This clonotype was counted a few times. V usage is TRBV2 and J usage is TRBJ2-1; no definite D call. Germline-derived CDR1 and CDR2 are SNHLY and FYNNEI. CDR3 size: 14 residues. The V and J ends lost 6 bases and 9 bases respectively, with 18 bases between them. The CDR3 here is CASSLSLGLGEQFF. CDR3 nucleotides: TGTGCCAGCAGCCTCTCTCTGGGGTTGGGTGAGCAGTTCTTC.